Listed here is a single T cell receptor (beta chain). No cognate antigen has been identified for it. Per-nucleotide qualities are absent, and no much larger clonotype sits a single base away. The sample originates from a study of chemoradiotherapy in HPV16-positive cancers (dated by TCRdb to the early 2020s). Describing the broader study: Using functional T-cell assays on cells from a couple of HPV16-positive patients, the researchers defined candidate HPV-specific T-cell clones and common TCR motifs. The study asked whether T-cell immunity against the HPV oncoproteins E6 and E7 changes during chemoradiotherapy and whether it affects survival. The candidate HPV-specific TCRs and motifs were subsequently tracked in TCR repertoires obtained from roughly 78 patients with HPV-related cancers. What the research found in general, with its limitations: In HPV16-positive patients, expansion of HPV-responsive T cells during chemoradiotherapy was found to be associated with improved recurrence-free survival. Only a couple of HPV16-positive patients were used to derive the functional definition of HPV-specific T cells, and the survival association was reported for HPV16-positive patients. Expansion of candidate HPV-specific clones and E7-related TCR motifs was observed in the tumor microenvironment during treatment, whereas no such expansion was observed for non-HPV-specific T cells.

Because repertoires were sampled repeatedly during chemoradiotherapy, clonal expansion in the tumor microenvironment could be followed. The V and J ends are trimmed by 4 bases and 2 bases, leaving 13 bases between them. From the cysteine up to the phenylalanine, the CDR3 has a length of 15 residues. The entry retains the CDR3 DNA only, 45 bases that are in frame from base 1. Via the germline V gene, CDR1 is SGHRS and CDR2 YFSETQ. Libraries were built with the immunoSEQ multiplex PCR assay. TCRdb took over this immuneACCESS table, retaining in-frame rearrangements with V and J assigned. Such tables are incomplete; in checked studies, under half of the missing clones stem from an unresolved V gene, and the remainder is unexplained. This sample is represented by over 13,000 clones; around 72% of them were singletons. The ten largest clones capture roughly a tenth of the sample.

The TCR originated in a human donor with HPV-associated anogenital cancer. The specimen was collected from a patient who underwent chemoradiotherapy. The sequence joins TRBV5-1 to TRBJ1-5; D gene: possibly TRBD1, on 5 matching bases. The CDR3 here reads CASSPGLGGNQPQHF. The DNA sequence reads TGCGCCAGCAGCCCGGGACTTGGTGGCAATCAGCCCCAGCATTTT. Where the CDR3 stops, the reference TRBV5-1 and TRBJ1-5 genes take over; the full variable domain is KAGVTQTPRYLIKTRGQQVTLSCSPISGHRSVSWYQQTPGQGLQFLFEYFSETQRNKGNFPGRFSGRQFSNSRSEMNVSTLELGDSALYLCASSPGLGGNQPQHFGDGTRLSIL.